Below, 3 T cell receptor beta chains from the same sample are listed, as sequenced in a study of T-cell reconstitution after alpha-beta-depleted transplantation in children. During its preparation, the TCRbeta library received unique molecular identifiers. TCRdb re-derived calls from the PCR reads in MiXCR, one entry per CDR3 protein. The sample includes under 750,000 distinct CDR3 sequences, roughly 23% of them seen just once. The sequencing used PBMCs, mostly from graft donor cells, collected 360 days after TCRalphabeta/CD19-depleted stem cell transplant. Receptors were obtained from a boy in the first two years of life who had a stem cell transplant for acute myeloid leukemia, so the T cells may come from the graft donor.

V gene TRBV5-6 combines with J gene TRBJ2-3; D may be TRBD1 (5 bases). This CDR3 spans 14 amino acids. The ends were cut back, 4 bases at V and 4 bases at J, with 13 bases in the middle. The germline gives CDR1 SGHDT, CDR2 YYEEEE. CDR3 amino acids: CASSRKPGSDTQYF. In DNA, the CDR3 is TGTGCCAGCAGCCGGAAGCCAGGGTCAGATACGCAGTATTTT. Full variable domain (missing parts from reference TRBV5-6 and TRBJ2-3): DAGVTQSPTHLIKTRGQQVTLRCSPKSGHDTVSWYQQALGQGPQFIFQYYEEEERQRGNFPDRFSGHQFPNYSSELNVNALLLGDSALYLCASSRKPGSDTQYFGPGTRLTVL.

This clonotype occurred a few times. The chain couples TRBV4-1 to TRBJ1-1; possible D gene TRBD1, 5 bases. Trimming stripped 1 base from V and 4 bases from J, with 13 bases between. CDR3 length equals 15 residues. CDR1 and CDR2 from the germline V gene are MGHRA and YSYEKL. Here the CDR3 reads CASSQGQGIRTEAFF. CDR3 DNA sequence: TGCGCCAGCAGCCAAGGCCAGGGTATTCGCACTGAAGCTTTCTTT.

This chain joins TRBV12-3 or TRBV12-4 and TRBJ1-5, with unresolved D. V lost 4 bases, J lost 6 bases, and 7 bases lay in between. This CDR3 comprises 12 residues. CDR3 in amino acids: CASSYVTQPQHF. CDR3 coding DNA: TGTGCCAGCAGTTACGTAACTCAGCCCCAGCATTTT.